A selection of T cell receptor beta chains follows, all from one sample in a study of shared clonotypes between healthy human individuals. Clones were sequenced by immunoSEQ multiplex PCR, and TCRdb holds only the in-frame ones, with some missing. The sample lists 400,000 to 600,000 clones; approximately 79% were seen once. Sequencing was performed on PBMCs. These receptors came from a middle-aged woman in good health. Some clones in this sample may be carry-over from other donors' samples. The conserved cysteine and the conserved F or W are not part of the CDR3 here.

TRBV10-2	TRBJ2-1	ASSDQTGSSYNEQF
TRBV29-1	.	SVEEGSTVPHEQY
TRBV11-1	TRBJ2-7	ASSLAGGPTRYEQY
TRBV9	TRBJ2-1	ASSVGGSPNEQF
TRBV5-4	TRBJ1-2	ASSPGRLSYGYT
TRBV7-8	TRBJ2-2	ASRFRGALNTGELF
TRBV5-1	TRBJ1-1	ASSLVFGGRTEAF
TRBV4-1	TRBJ1-3	ASSHPGQGGKSGNTIY
TRBV7-2	TRBJ1-5	ASSPDRHQPQH
TRBV30	TRBJ2-5	AWSVFQGGTQY
TRBV19	TRBJ1-1	ASSIGQPGTEAF
TRBV11-1	TRBJ2-5	ASSLDRGDQETQY
TRBV6-6	TRBJ1-5	ASSYQGDQPQH
TRBV30	TRBJ1-6	AWSGRDLSYNSPLH
TRBV11-3	TRBJ2-5	ASSLSGNQETQY
TRBV11-3	TRBJ2-7	ASSPGRGSYEQY
TRBV5-1	TRBJ2-3	ASSLGRTSDSTDTQY
TRBV5-1	TRBJ2-1	ASRRGIGLAGGRDEQF
TRBV30	TRBJ2-7	AWSLRGTFSYEQY
TRBV5-1	TRBJ2-6	ASSLDYSGANVLT
TRBV12-2	TRBJ2-2	ASRTDRVPTGELF
TRBV2	TRBJ1-2	ASSELRSGDYGYT
TRBV15	TRBJ1-2	ATSRDNPRGGQGYT
TRBV25-1	TRBJ1-1	ASSRNRNTEAF
TRBV6-5	TRBJ2-6	ASSYSYSGANVLT
TRBV11-3	TRBJ2-1	ASSPRTGGPHEQF
TRBV7-2	TRBJ2-1	ASSLVQLAGGGQF
TRBV5-6	TRBJ1-1	ASSHGNTEAF
TRBV2	TRBJ2-1	ASTPELAGGDEQF
TRBV10-3	TRBJ2-7	AISERLLNEQY
TRBV28	TRBJ1-6	ASTQQGPYNSPLH
TRBV28	TRBJ1-2	ATQEASGQNYGYT
TRBV30	TRBJ1-1	AWSLSRRNTEAF
TRBV5-1	TRBJ2-3	ASSADGPSTDTQY
TRBV5-1	TRBJ2-1	ASSGTSGRALYNEQF
TRBV29-1	TRBJ2-2	SVDRGRDTGELF
TRBV29-1	TRBJ2-1	SVALPTVSYNEQF
TRBV28	TRBJ2-1	ASTSSAADSYNEQF
TRBV11-1	TRBJ1-5	ASSWGQGDYQPQH
TRBV19	TRBJ1-2	ASLTPGHYGYT
TRBV10-2	TRBJ2-6	ASSARSGANVLT
TRBV6-1	TRBJ2-1	ASSEALLAGANEQF
TRBV14	TRBJ2-3	ASSQVVIGAGGDTQY
TRBV30	TRBJ2-3	AWSVLATGSTDTQY